This T cell receptor (beta chain) is from a study of cytomegalovirus exposure and HLA in healthy donors (dated by TCRdb to between 2016 and 2019). As for the study more broadly: An earlier analysis of approximately 600 of the donors reported about 250 Gb of sequence data and some 120 million unique TCR beta sequences from about 200 million T cells. About 320 gigabases of sequencing data and tens of millions of unique TCR sequences were included in an early release covering around 650 HLA-typed donors. Of the approximately 400 genotyped donors, more than 75% were placed in the genetic ancestry cluster associated with self-reported Caucasian donors. The study aimed to test whether cataloging public T cell receptors could reveal signatures of past pathogen exposure. The study profiled the T cell repertoires of around 700 subjects by immunosequencing and related them to cytomegalovirus serostatus. A separate validation cohort of some 130 different subjects was used in addition to the roughly 670-subject first cohort. The study combined high-throughput TCR immunosequencing, statistical association of individual TCRs with disease status, and machine learning to predict cytomegalovirus infection status. To study patterns of TCR occurrence, a later analysis re-analyzed previously published TCR beta repertoires from just over 650 donors and added high-resolution HLA genotyping. Rather than drawing on any new phenotypic data, the later analysis identified candidate immune exposures from TCR beta sequences and the way those sequences occurred across donors. To decide whether each TCR beta V gene segment behaved as functional or pseudogenic, an earlier analysis of fewer than 750 of the donors relied on high-throughput TCR beta sequencing. Donor age, sex, ethnicity and CMV serostatus were compiled alongside the repertoire data. A later genetic analysis took genome-wide SNP genotypes for about 55% of the roughly 670 donors and used that subset as a discovery cohort. All discovery cohort repertoires had been generated on a single sequencing platform. HLA typing covered class I and class II loci at four-digit resolution. The number of typed donors differed by locus: about 620-640 for A, B, C, DRB1 and DQB1; some 500 for DQA1; approximately 600 for DPA1; and 400 to 480 for DPB1. Roughly five DR-DQ haplotypes were treated as single units for association and clustering because of strong linkage in the cohort. Across about 380 genotyped donors of the cohort, an average of roughly 230,000 unique TCR beta nucleotide sequences per donor were sequenced, and around 20% of those sequences were non-productive. Broad study findings and their caveats: A later analysis found that most CMV-associated TCR beta chains appeared HLA-restricted, with HLA associations seemingly driven largely by CMV exposure. Because some donors lacked HLA typing at each locus, the association tests relied only on the typed subset. The 87-base-pair reads could not distinguish some IMGT-functional V segments, including TRBV6-2 and TRBV6-3, so those segments were excluded. In a later analysis, HLA-associated TCR beta chains showed more clonal expansion and lower generation probabilities than non-associated chains that were equally common. The presence/absence analyses assumed that sequencing depth was roughly uniform across donors, and that assumption may not be true. Immune exposure information for the cohort was limited to CMV serostatus. In a later analysis, about 16,000 TCR beta sequences were associated with specific HLA alleles at a false discovery rate of 0.05. A cluster of highly shared sequence variants was judged likely to be a technical artifact of the sequencing pipeline. A later genetic analysis reported fewer N-insertions in productive TCRs among donors in an Asian-associated ancestry cluster than the roughly 690-donor mean. Some 16 rarely observed V segments, including chromosome 9 orphons, were excluded from the earlier analysis of just under 600 of the donors because counts were too low. In a later analysis, the rate of TCR association differed among HLA loci, with DRB1 alleles having the most associated TCRs and HLA-C alleles having the fewest. The study listed around 160 TCR beta chains as associated with cytomegalovirus. Most TCR sequences were observed very rarely across donors, whereas some public TCRs were present in many individuals. In vitro tests confirmed that a few of the cytomegalovirus-associated TCR beta chains recognize cytomegalovirus antigens. According to the authors, the approach could potentially be generalized to other disease states and immunological phenotypes. A further reported finding was that TCR beta sequences accurately predicted the HLA-A and HLA-B alleles for most subjects in the first cohort. In a later genetic analysis, a missense DCLRE1C variant was associated with V-gene and J-gene trimming of TCR beta chains, and the association was replicated in an independent cohort. In an earlier analysis of approximately 590 of the donors, most TCR beta V segments appeared in productive rearrangements about 87% or about 30% of the time, broadly matching IMGT annotations. According to a later analysis, parvovirus B19, influenza, CMV and Epstein-Barr virus appeared linked to several top co-occurrence clusters. This cohort had only TCR beta chains sequenced, and the lack of alpha or paired-chain data limited which features could be detected. Correlated functional status among segregating V segments might reflect linkage disequilibrium, but an unknown experimental factor could not be ruled out. The classifier was reported to diagnose cytomegalovirus status with high specificity and sensitivity in both the original and validation cohorts. When HLA alleles, especially DR and DQ, strongly co-occurred, attributing TCR associations to individual alleles was difficult.

The library was produced with the immunoSEQ multiplex PCR assay. For the multiplex PCR, a mixture combining 60 forward primers for TCR Vbeta segments and 13 reverse primers for TCR Jbeta segments was used. A multiplex PCR assay on genomic DNA amplified the CDR3 region of rearranged TCR beta genes. On the Illumina HiSeq System, the amplified TCR beta libraries were sequenced as 87-base-pair reads. The paper's data handling went like this. Across the 500 to 750 repertoires, a later analysis counted 78 million or so unique TCR beta chains, approximately 10 million of which were shared by at least two donors. To remove PCR and sequencing errors, raw reads were error-corrected and collapsed into unique sequences using a nearest-neighbor algorithm that merged closely related sequences. To assign V, D and J gene segments, CDR3 sequences were aligned to IMGT reference sequences. For a sequence to be retained, a match of at least six nucleotides to both a V gene segment and a J gene segment was required. Rearrangements were classified as productive when the CDR3 lacked stop codons and remained in frame with V and J, and all other rearrangements were classified as non-productive. Following IMGT convention, CDR3 was defined as the stretch from the second conserved V-encoded cysteine up to the conserved J-encoded phenylalanine. The earlier analysis of around 640 of the donors excluded sequences that lacked an unambiguous match to a single V gene segment. An earlier analysis of some 500 of the donors classified V segments as functional when productive rearrangements were above 56.7% and as segregating when the standard deviation between donors was above 5%. To diagnose cytomegalovirus status from the catalog of TCR beta chain sequences, a statistical classification framework was built. A later analysis assigned V and J genes by comparing TCR nucleotide sequences with IMGT/GENE-DB human TR gene sequences. A later analysis assigned CDR3 sequences and most-parsimonious VDJ recombination scenarios with the TCRdist pipeline. In a later analysis, each TCR beta chain was defined by its CDR3 amino acid sequence together with its V-gene family, and reads lacking a unique V-gene family were excluded. To address suspected cross-contamination and a sequencing artifact, a later analysis removed several hundred highly shared, low-generation-probability nucleotide sequences. A later analysis calculated a clonal expansion index for each public chain from normalized within-repertoire ranks of inferred template counts. In a later analysis, generation probabilities were computed with a VDJ recombination model fitted to out-of-frame rearrangements, and the resulting probabilities were checked against IGoR. In a later analysis, hypergeometric tests were used to score TCR-TCR, TCR-HLA and TCR-CMV co-occurrence, with a repertoire-size bias correction applied to TCR pairs. A later analysis estimated false discovery rates by permuting HLA or CMV assignments 20 times. A later analysis grouped co-occurring TCRs with DBSCAN, adding TCRdist sequence similarity when clustering within HLA-allele-positive subsets. For co-occurrence clustering, repertoires with fewer than 30,000 or more than 120,000 public chains were excluded, along with about five repertoires with anomalous nucleotide sharing. TCRdb stores this immuneACCESS table with in-frame sequences only. Part of the clones is absent; in the studies checked, under half of the shortfall reflects unresolved V genes, and no reason is known for the rest. That table gives V, J and clone size, and the DNA gave D and trimming. For this sample there are around 120,000 clones; over 60% appear just once. The ten largest account for 2.7% of the sample.

In total, approximately 700 healthy bone marrow donors made up the cohort. At the time of sampling, all cohort members were nominally healthy, though unrecorded immune exposures were likely present. The donor tested CMV seropositive and was one of the 289 seropositive cohort members. Every donor gave a peripheral blood sample, and the peripheral blood mononuclear cells from that sample were used for TCR beta sequencing. The Qiagen DNeasy Blood Extraction Kit was used to extract genomic DNA from the blood cell samples. V sheds 1 base and J sheds 12 bases, leaving 7 bases between their ends. The CDR3 spans 11 residues, from the cysteine through the phenylalanine. Of all the DNA, just the CDR3 is kept, 33 bases in frame from base 1. CDR1 and CDR2, looked up from the germline V gene (reference sequence), are MNHNY and SVGAGI. As concerns this clone: What this receptor recognizes is not known. No base quality values were provided; no much bigger clone lies one nucleotide off.

Source material: PBMCs. The TCR originated in a woman in her thirties or forties in good health and CMV-seropositive. Recombination connected TRBV6-6 to TRBJ2-1; the D gene is perhaps TRBD2, on 5 matching bases. The CDR3 protein is CASSYLEGQFF. The nucleotide sequence reads TGTGCCAGCAGTTACTTAGAGGGGCAGTTCTTC.